The 8 T cell receptor beta chains reported below all come from one sample, sequenced in a study of blood T cell repertoires in COVID-19. Measured with immunoSEQ multiplex PCR; TCRdb has only the in-frame clones, and not every one. Of some 200,000 clones in the sample, about 70% were seen once. The sample was peripheral blood. The receptors stem from a woman in her fifties or sixties with active or convalescent COVID-19.

The chain uses TRBV7-8 and TRBJ2-1; 10 bases line up with TRBD2. The V gene's germline CDR1 is SGHVS and CDR2 FQNEAQ. V lost 1 base to trimming and J lost 7 bases; unmatched junction nucleotides: 13. This CDR3 contains 18 residues. The CDR3 DNA reads as TGTGCCAGCAGCTTAGTCGGGTTGGTCCAGCGGGAGGGAAATGAGCAGTTCTTC. This translates into CASSLVGLVQREGNEQFF.

The rearrangement links TRBV7-2 to TRBJ2-1, with a weak D call TRBD2 (6 bases). CDR3 length: 17 residues. V lost 0 bases to trimming and J lost 2 bases, with 14 bases between them. Per germline, CDR1 SGHTA and CDR2 FQGNSA. This chain's CDR3 is CASSLAGGPPTYNEQFF. DNA of the CDR3: TGTGCCAGCAGCTTAGCGGGAGGTCCACCTACCTACAATGAGCAGTTCTTC.

The V and J genes are TRBV7-2 and TRBJ1-3; D is ambiguous. The V end was cut by 2 bases, the J end by 4 bases, with 9 bases between. CDR3 length equals 14 residues. Per the germline V gene, CDR1 is SGHTA and CDR2 is FQGNSA. This CDR3 is CASSLSVAGNTIYF. The CDR3 DNA reads TGTGCCAGCAGCTTATCCGTGGCAGGAAACACCATATATTTT. Together with reference TRBV7-2 and TRBJ1-3, the CDR3 gives the full variable domain: GAGVSQSPSNKVTEKGKDVELRCDPISGHTALYWYRQSLGQGLEFLIYFQGNSAPDKSGLPSDRFSAERTGGSVSTLTIQRTQQEDSAVYLCASSLSVAGNTIYFGEGSWLTVV.

The chain combines TRBV5-1 with TRBJ2-7; D is unresolved. V lost 3 bases to trimming and J lost 1 base, with 8 bases between them. The CDR3 length is 13 residues. Germline CDR1 is SGHRS and CDR2 is YFSETQ. This chain's CDR3 is CASSSTPSYEQYF. The CDR3 region has the DNA TGCGCCAGCAGCTCGACACCGTCCTACGAGCAGTACTTC.

The chain carries TRBV19 and TRBJ2-7; 8 nucleotides line up with TRBD2. The CDR3 has 14 amino acids. J was trimmed by 2 bases and V by 6 bases; bases with no gene match: 6. Per the germline V gene, CDR1 is LNHDA and CDR2 is SQIVND (reference sequence). CDR3 nucleotide sequence: TGTGCCAGTAGCCGGACTAGCCGACCCTACGAGCAGTACTTC. It encodes CASSRTSRPYEQYF.

The J gene is TRBJ1-2, the V gene TRBV9; D not certain. Germline loops: CDR1 SGDLS, CDR2 YYNGEE. The CDR3 contains 11 residues. Between the trimmed V and J ends, which lost 5 bases and 2 bases, there was a span of 4 bases. The CDR3 is CASRGNYGYTF. The CDR3 DNA sequence: TGTGCCAGCAGGGGCAACTATGGCTACACCTTC.

The chain joins TRBV20-1 to TRBJ2-3; 8 bases agree with TRBD2. The CDR3 extends over 15 amino acids. V shed 3 bases and J 3 bases; nucleotides not matched to a gene: 8. From germline, CDR1 is DFQATT and CDR2 SNEGSKA (reference sequence). CDR3 sequence (DNA): TGCAGTGCTAGTGCCCCTAGCGGGTTTACAGATACGCAGTATTTT. Encoded protein: CSASAPSGFTDTQYF.

The chain is built from TRBV12-3 or TRBV12-4 and TRBJ2-5; no firm D call. The length of the CDR3 is 11 residues. V lost 2 bases to trimming and J lost 6 bases, with 4 bases between them. In nucleotides, the CDR3 is TGTGCCAGCAGTTTACTCCAGACCCAGTACTTC. Translating it yields CASSLLQTQYF.